This TCR beta chain comes out of a study of cytomegalovirus exposure and HLA in healthy donors. PCR employed 60 Vbeta and 13 Jbeta primers. The repertoire was sequenced with immunoSEQ multiplex PCR; TCRdb's copy has only in-frame clones and lacks some. The data contain nearly 200,000 clones, 75% to 85% of them singletons. Broader study findings: TCR beta chain V- and J-gene trimming was linked, in a later analysis, to a missense variant in DCLRE1C.

Turning to this clone: Its specificity is not known.

The sample taken for sequencing was PBMCs. This TCR was sampled from a male donor in good health and CMV-seropositive.

The DNA of the CDR3 is TGTGCCAGCAGCTGGGGACTAGAAGCCTACGAGCAGTACTTC. Amino acids: CASSWGLEAYEQYF. The chain couples TRBV5-4 to TRBJ2-7, with 8 positions matching TRBD2. The germline gives CDR1 SGHNT, CDR2 YYREEE (reference sequence). The CDR3 is 14 amino acids. V gave up 3 bases and J gave up 2 bases; unmatched junction bases: 4.